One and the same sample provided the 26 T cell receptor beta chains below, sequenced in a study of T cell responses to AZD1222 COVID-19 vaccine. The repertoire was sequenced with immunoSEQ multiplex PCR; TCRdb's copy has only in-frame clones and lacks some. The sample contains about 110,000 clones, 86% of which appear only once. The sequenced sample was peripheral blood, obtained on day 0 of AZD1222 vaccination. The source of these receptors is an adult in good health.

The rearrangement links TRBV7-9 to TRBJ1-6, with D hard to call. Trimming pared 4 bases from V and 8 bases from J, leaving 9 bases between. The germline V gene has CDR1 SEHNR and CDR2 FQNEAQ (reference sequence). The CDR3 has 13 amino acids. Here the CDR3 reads CASSSSGDSPLHF. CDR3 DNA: TGTGCCAGCAGCTCTTCGGGTGATTCACCCCTCCACTTT.

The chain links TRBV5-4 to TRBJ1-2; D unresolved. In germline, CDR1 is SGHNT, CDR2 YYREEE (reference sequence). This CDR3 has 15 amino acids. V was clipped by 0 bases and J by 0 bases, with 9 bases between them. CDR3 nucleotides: TGTGCCAGCAGCTTGGGAGGCAGCACTAACTATGGCTACACCTTC. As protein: CASSLGGSTNYGYTF. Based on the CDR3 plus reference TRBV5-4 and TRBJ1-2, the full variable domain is ETGVTQSPTHLIKTRGQQVTLRCSSQSGHNTVSWYQQALGQGPQFIFQYYREEENGRGNFPPRFSGLQFPNYSSELNVNALELDDSALYLCASSLGGSTNYGYTFGSGTRLTVV.

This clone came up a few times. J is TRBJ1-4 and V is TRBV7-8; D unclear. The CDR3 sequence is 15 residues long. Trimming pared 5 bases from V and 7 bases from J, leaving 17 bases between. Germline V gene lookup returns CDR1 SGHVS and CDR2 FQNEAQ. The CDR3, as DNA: TGTGCCAGCAGCCTCGACTTTGGCATAGGTGAAAAACTGTTTTTT. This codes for CASSLDFGIGEKLFF.

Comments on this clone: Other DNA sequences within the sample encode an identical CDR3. This CDR3 is CASSLSGGVYNEQFF. In DNA form, the CDR3 reads TGTGCCAGCAGCCTTAGCGGGGGGGTCTACAATGAGCAGTTCTTC. This sequence joins TRBV27 and TRBJ2-1; 11 bases are a match to TRBD2. This CDR3 comprises 15 residues. From germline, CDR1 is MNHEY and CDR2 SMNVEV (reference sequence). With V trimmed by 6 bases and J by 3 bases, 4 bases remained unmatched.

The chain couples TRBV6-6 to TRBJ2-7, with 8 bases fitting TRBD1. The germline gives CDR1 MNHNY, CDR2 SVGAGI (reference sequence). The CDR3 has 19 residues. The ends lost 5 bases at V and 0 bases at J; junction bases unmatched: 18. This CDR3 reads CASSQGKMGPTGGSYEQYF. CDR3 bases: TGTGCCAGCAGTCAGGGGAAAATGGGTCCAACAGGGGGCTCCTACGAGCAGTACTTC.

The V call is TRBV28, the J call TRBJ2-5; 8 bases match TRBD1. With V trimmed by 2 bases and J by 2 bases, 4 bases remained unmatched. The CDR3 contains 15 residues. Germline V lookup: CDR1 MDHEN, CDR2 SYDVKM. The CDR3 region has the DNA TGTGCCAGCAGTTTAGGGGACAGGCTGCAAGAGACCCAGTACTTC. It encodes CASSLGDRLQETQYF.

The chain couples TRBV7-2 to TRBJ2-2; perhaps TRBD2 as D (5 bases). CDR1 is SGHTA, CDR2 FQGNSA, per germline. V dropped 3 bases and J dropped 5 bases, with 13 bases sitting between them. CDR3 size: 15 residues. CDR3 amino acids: CASSLAGPGTGELFF. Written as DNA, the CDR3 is TGTGCCAGCAGCTTGGCAGGTCCGGGGACCGGGGAGCTGTTTTTT.

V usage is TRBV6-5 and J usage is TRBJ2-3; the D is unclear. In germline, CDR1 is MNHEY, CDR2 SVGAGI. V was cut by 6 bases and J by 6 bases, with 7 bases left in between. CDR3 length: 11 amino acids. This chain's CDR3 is CASRDPDTQYF. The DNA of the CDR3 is TGTGCCAGCAGGGACCCCGATACGCAGTATTTT.

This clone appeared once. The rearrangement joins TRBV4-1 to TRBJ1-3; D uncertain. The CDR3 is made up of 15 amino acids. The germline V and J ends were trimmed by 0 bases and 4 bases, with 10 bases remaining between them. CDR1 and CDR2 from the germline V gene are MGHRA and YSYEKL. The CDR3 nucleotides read TGCGCCAGCAGCCAAGATCTGGGATTGGGAAACACCATATATTTT. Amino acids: CASSQDLGLGNTIYF.

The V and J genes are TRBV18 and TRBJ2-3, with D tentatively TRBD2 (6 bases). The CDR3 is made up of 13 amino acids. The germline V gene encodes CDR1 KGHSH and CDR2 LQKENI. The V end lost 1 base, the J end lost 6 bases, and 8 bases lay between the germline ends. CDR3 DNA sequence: TGTGCCAGCTCACCACGGACTACCGATACGCAGTATTTT. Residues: CASSPRTTDTQYF.

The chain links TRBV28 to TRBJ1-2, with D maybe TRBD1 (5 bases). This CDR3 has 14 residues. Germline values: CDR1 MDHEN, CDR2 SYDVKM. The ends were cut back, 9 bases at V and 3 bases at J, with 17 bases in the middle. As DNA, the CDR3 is TGTGCCAGTTCCCAACACCAGGGAGACTATGGCTACACCTTC. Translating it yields CASSQHQGDYGYTF.

The DNA for the CDR3 is TGTGCCAGCAGCCCGCGACGGAATGAGCAGTTCTTC. The encoded protein is CASSPRRNEQFF. The chain carries TRBV3-1 (or the pseudogene TRBV3-2) and TRBJ2-1; D unresolved. The CDR3 runs 12 residues. Germline CDR1 LGHDT, CDR2 YNNKEL (reference sequence). V lost 4 bases and J 7 bases, leaving 8 bases between the germline ends.

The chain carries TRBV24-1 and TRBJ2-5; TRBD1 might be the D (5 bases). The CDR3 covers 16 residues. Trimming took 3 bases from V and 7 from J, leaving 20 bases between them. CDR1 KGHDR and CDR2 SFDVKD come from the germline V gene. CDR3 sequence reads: CATSDKGRAPQGTQYF. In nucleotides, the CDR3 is TGTGCCACCAGTGATAAAGGTAGGGCCCCCCAGGGGACCCAGTACTTC.

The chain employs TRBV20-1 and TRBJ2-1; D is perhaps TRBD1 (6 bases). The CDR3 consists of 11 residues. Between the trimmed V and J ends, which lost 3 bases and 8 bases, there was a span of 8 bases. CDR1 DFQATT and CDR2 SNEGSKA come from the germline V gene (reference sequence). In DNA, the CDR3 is TGCAGTGCTAGGAAGGGGGATGAGCAGTTCTTC. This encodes CSARKGDEQFF.

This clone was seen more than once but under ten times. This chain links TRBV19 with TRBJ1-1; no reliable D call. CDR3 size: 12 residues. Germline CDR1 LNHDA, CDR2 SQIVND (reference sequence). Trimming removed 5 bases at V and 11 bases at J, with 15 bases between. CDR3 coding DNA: TGTGCCAGTAGTTTCGGGCTGAACCCGGCTTTCTTT. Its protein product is CASSFGLNPAFF.

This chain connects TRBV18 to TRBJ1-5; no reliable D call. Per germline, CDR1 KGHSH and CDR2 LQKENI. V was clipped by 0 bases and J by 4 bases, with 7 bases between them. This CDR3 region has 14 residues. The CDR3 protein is CASSPPGKNQPQHF. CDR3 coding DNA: TGTGCCAGCTCACCACCGGGGAAGAATCAGCCCCAGCATTTT.

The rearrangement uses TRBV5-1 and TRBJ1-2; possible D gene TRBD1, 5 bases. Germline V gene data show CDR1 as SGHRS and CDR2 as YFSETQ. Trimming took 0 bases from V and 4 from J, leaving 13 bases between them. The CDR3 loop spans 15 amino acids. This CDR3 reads CASSLADSPTYGYTF. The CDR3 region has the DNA TGCGCCAGCAGCTTGGCCGACAGCCCGACCTATGGCTACACCTTC.

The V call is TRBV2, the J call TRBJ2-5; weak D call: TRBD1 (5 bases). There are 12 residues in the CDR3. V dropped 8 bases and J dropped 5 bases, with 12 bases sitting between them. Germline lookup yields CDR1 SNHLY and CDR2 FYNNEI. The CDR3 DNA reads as TGTGCCAGCGTCAGGGATTGGGAGACCCAGTACTTC. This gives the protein CASVRDWETQYF.

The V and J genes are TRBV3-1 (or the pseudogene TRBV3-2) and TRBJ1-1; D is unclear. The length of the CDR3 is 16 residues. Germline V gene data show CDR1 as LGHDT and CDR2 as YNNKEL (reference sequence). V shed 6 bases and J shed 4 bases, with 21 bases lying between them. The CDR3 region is CASRLGRPTSGTEAFF. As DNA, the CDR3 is TGTGCCAGCAGACTGGGCAGGCCTACCTCAGGCACTGAAGCTTTCTTT.

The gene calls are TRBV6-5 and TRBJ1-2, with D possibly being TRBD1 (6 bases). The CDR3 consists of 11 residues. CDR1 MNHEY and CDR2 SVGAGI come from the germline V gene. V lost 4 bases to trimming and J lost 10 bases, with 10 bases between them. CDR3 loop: CASSSPGAYTF. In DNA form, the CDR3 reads TGTGCCAGCAGTTCCCCAGGGGCCTACACCTTC.

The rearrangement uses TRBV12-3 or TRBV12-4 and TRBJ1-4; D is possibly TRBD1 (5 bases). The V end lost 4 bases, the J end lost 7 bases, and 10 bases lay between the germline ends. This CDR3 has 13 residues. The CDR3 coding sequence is TGTGCCAGCAGTTCCCAGGGAGTTGAAAAACTGTTTTTT. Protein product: CASSSQGVEKLFF.

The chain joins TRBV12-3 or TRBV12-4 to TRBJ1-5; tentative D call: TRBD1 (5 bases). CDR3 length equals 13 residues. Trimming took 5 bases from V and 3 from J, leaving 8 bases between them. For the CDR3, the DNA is TGTGCCAGCAGTCTCAGGGACAATCAGCCCCAGCATTTT. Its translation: CASSLRDNQPQHF.

DNA for the CDR3: TGCGCCAGCGGGGGGGCAGGGTACAATGAGCAGTTCTTC. Protein: CASGGAGYNEQFF. The V call is TRBV10-2, the J call TRBJ2-1; tentatively, D is TRBD2 (7 bases). The CDR3 length is 13 residues. V was shortened by 8 bases and J by 4 bases, with 12 bases between the two germline ends. The germline gives CDR1 WSHSY, CDR2 SAAADI.

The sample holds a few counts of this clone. CDR3 protein: CASRERPSHGGELFF. CDR3 nucleotide sequence: TGTGCCAGCAGGGAGCGTCCCTCCCATGGCGGGGAGCTGTTTTTT. V is TRBV5-4 and J is TRBJ2-2, with no clear D. With 5 bases removed from V and 7 bases from J, the gap between germline ends came to 18 bases. The CDR3 is 15 residues long. Per germline, CDR1 SGHNT and CDR2 YYREEE (reference sequence).

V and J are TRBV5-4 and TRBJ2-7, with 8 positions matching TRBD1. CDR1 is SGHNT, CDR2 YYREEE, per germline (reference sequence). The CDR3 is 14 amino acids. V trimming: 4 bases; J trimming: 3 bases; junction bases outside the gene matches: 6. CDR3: CASSQTGANYEQYF. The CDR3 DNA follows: TGTGCCAGCAGCCAGACAGGGGCGAACTACGAGCAGTACTTC.

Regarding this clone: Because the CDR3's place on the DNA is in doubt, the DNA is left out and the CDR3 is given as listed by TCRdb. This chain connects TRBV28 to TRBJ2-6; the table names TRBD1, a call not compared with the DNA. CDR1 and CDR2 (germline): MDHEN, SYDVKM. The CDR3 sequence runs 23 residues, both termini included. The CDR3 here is CASSPDIIWGQRPDFRAANVLTF.